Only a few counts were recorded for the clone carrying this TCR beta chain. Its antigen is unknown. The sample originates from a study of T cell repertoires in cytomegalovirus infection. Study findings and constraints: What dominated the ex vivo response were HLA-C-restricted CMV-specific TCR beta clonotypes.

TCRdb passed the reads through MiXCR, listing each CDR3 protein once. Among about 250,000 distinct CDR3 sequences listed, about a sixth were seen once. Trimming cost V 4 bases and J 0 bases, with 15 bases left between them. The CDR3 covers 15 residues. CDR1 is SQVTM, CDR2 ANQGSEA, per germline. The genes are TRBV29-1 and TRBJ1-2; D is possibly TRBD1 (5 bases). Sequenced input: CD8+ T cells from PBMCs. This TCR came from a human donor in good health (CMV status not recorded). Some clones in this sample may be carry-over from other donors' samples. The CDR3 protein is CSVGIAGLANYGYTF. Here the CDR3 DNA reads TGCAGCGTTGGCATTGCAGGGTTAGCTAACTATGGCTACACCTTC.